The rows below give T cell receptor beta chains drawn from one sample of a study of shared clonotypes between healthy human individuals. Clones were sequenced by immunoSEQ multiplex PCR, and TCRdb holds only the in-frame ones, with some missing. In the table there are around 580,000 clones, about 98% of which are singletons. Sequenced sample: naive CD8+ T cells sorted from blood. These receptors all come from a man younger than 45 in good health. Each CDR3 is given without its conserved first and last residue. Size tells how often a clone was seen (once, few, many) or the class of an expanded clone, and some rows leave it out.

TRBJ2-7 TRBV5-4 - ASSTGTSSYEQY
TRBJ2-5 TRBV25-1 - ASSPSQTQY
TRBJ2-1 TRBV29-1 - SVDPAGSYNEQF
TRBJ2-7 TRBV18 - ASSPFGTRDYEQY
TRBJ2-3 TRBV15 - ATSARLGEEGGNTQY
TRBJ2-7 TRBV9 once ASSVGGGPLGEQY
TRBJ2-1 TRBV10-2 - ASSPQGASYNEQF
TRBJ2-1 TRBV27 - ASSYDSKDEQF
TRBJ2-2 TRBV9 - ASSVGTSTGELF
TRBJ1-4 TRBV15 - ATSRGRGLGEKLF
TRBJ2-1 TRBV14 - ASSQDGTGVFNEQF
TRBJ2-7 TRBV4-3 - ASSQDSSGRGEQY
TRBJ2-3 TRBV5-4 - ASSAVEGTDTQY
TRBJ2-6 TRBV29-1 - SVAGGIDFLSGANVLT
TRBJ2-7 TRBV5-1 - ASSPGGTGKYEQY
TRBJ1-1 TRBV5-1 - ASSVGGMNTEAF
TRBJ1-5 TRBV7-9 once AGSQGDQPQH
TRBJ1-4 TRBV4-3 - ASSQRWGGRFTELF
TRBJ2-7 TRBV4-3 - ASSQDQGQGAYEQY
TRBJ2-7 TRBV11-2 - ASSLGYRSYEQY
TRBJ1-1 TRBV27 - ASSFGTANTEAF
TRBJ2-5 TRBV25-1 - ASSYRDYQETQY
TRBJ1-5 TRBV10-2 - ASSDGQNQPQH
TRBJ2-7 TRBV5-6 - ASSQAGDEQY
TRBJ2-7 TRBV7-9 - ASSPKAGDPYEQY
TRBJ2-3 TRBV2 - ASSALDSTDTQY
TRBJ2-2 TRBV9 - ASSVGNSPRTGELF
TRBJ2-7 TRBV19 - ASSTAGTGGSYEQY
TRBJ1-4 TRBV7-8 - ASSNTRDRDEKLF
TRBJ2-7 TRBV7-6 - ASSLGPGQGPAREQY
TRBJ2-5 TRBV11-2 - ASSQEGTQY
TRBJ2-2 TRBV7-9 - ASSLAGAGTLFTGELF
TRBJ1-1 TRBV27 - ASSYRAAMNTEAF
TRBJ2-7 TRBV11-2 - ASSPDRREQY
TRBJ2-2 TRBV29-1 - SVEDRGQGDATGELF
TRBJ2-2 TRBV28 - ASLGLVNTGELF
TRBJ2-5 TRBV9 - ASSAGTGGGETQY
TRBJ2-7 TRBV7-6 - ASSSRGSGHEQY
TRBJ2-5 TRBV5-4 - ASSLGLAGVEETQY
TRBJ2-1 TRBV10-3 - ASGGDLAGDDEQF
TRBJ2-5 TRBV14 - ASSLLDRGQETQY
TRBJ1-1 TRBV27 - ASRRGAEAF
TRBJ2-7 TRBV29-1 - SVESGSSYEQY
TRBJ2-3 TRBV6-5 - ASSYQLGDTQY
TRBJ2-1 TRBV7-9 - ASSPPLGSSYNEQF
TRBJ2-7 TRBV6-5 - ASSAQSSYEQY
TRBJ2-5 TRBV11-2 - ASSLRNLQETQY
TRBJ2-1 TRBV6-5 - ASSYSSGGDYNEQF
TRBJ2-5 TRBV5-1 - ASSQGPLNGPQY
TRBJ2-5 TRBV5-1 - ASSLYGTATSGSQETQY
TRBJ2-1 TRBV27 - ASSLGYEQF
TRBJ2-3 TRBV7-2 - ASSLPTSTDTQY
TRBJ2-3 TRBV7-2 once ASSFDWRDHTDTQY
TRBJ2-7 TRBV7-9 - ASSPSLVPYEQY
TRBJ2-1 TRBV30 - AWRTPANEQF
TRBJ1-4 TRBV7-9 - ASSTLQGAANEKLF
TRBJ2-5 TRBV9 - ASSGHHSQETQY
TRBJ2-1 TRBV29-1 - SVDGLAGLLGEQF
TRBJ1-4 TRBV4-1 - ASSQTTEEKLF
TRBJ2-3 TRBV7-2 - ASSSQTGITDTQY